Reported below is one T cell receptor (beta chain). Its cognate antigen is unknown. Given a much more abundant clone one base away, this may be a read error. The germline gives CDR1 SGHRS, CDR2 YFSETQ. This CDR3 comprises 13 residues. TCRdb processed the multiplex PCR reads anew with MiXCR; each CDR3 protein has one entry. The repertoire holds 150,000 to 200,000 distinct CDR3 sequences, with roughly 31% as singletons. This record belongs to a study of breast tumors, draining lymph nodes, adjacent tissues. The lymph nodes were axillary draining lymph nodes from breast cancer patients. Study-wide results and limits: The lymph node origin of tumor T cells was framed as consistent with a hypothesis, not demonstrated.

Sequenced material: axillary lymph node tissue. This sequence joins TRBV5-1 and TRBJ2-7; weak D call: TRBD1 (6 bases). This TCR derives from a female donor with breast cancer. Some clones in this sample may be carry-over from other donors' samples. Here the CDR3 DNA reads TGCGCCAGCAGAACTGGACAGACCTACGACCAGTACTTC. Its translation: CASRTGQTYDQYF. Using reference TRBV5-1 and TRBJ2-7 for the parts outside the CDR3, the full variable domain is KAGVTQTPRYLIKTRGQQVTLSCSPISGHRSVSWYQQTPGQGLQFLFEYFSETQRNKGNFPGRFSGRQFSNSRSEMNVSTLELGDSALYLCASRTGQTYDQYFGPGTRLTVT.